This TCR beta chain is drawn from a study of T cell responses to AZD1222 COVID-19 vaccine. The study, taken as a whole, reports: Repertoires were sampled only after the peak T cell response. The donor group comprised mostly white British people and more females; the analysis possibly underestimated clonal diversity.

In the case of this clone: Its specificity is unknown.

Sequencing was performed with immunoSEQ multiplex PCR; in TCRdb, only in-frame clones are kept and a portion is missing. Here the sample spans about 100,000 clones, approximately 87% being singletons. The V segment lost 6 bases and the J segment 3 bases; nucleotides outside the gene matches: 9. The CDR3 totals 15 residues. Germline loops: CDR1 SNHLY, CDR2 FYNNEI. The sequencing here drew on peripheral blood, taken on day 0 of MenACWY control vaccination. This TCR derives from an adult in good health. The V call is TRBV2, the J call TRBJ1-2; 8 bases are shared with TRBD1. DNA for the CDR3: TGTGCCAGCAGGCCTACCGACAGGGGCTACTATGGCTACACCTTC. Translating it yields CASRPTDRGYYGYTF.